The T cell receptor beta chain under discussion was sequenced for a study of regulatory T cells in long-lasting Graves disease. The sample holds many counts of this clonotype. Time point specified: persistent/refractory GD, antithyroid drugs over 5 years with positive TRAb. From PBMCs, RNA was extracted and then used to make the TCR library. The ends were cut back, 2 bases at V and 6 bases at J, with 22 bases in the middle. Germline assignment: CDR1 SNHLY and CDR2 FYNNEI. The CDR3 is 17 amino acids. Through Arm-PCR of CDR3 regions and iRepertoire HTBI primers, TCR beta libraries were built. As handled by the study authors: Detected in the samples were about 58 TRBV and over twelve TRBJ segments. TCRdb reprocessed the multiplex PCR reads with MiXCR, giving one entry per CDR3 protein. None of the V and J calls come from the authors' own analysis; TCRdb made them. In the table there are a few hundred thousand distinct CDR3 sequences, 23% of which are singletons.

Sequenced here: peripheral blood mononuclear cells (PBMCs), sampled when the disease was refractory, from a patient treated with antithyroid drugs. This chain links TRBV2 with TRBJ1-1; D unclear. This receptor was taken from a female donor with Graves disease. In DNA form, the CDR3 reads TGTGCCAGCAGTGAACGAGGTGTCGGGGTCGGAAAGCCTGAAGCTTTCTTT. It encodes CASSERGVGVGKPEAFF.